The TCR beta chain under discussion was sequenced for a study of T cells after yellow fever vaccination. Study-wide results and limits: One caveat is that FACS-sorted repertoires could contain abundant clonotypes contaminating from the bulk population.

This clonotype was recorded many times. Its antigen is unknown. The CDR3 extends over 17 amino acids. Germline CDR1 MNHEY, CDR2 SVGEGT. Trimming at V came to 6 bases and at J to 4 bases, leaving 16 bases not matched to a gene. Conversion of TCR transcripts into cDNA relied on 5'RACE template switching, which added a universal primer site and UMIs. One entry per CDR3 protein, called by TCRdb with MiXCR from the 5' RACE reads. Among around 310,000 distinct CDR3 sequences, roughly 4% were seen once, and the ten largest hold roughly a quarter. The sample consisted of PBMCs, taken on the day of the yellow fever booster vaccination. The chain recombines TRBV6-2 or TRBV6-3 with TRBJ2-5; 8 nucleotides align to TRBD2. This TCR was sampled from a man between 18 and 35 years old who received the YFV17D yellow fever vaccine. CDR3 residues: CASSRPPTSDPRETQYF. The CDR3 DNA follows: TGTGCCAGCAGCCGACCTCCGACTAGCGACCCCCGAGAGACCCAGTACTTC.